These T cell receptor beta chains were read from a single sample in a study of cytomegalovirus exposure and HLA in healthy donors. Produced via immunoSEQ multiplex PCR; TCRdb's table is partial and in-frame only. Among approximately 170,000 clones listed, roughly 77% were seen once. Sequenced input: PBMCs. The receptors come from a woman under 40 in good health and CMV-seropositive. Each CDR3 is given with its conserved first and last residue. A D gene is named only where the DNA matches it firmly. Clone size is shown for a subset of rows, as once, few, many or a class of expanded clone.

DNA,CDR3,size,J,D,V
TGTGCCACCAGGGCGGACAACCTTGAGACCCAGTACTTC,CATRADNLETQYF,.,TRBJ2-5,.,TRBV15
TGTGCCAGCAGTACCCCTTCCGGGAGGGCCGCAGATACGCAGTATTTT,CASSTPSGRAADTQYF,.,TRBJ2-3,TRBD2,TRBV28
TGTGCCAGCAGACCGGGACAGGGGTGGGGGCAGCCCCAGCATTTT,CASRPGQGWGQPQHF,.,TRBJ1-5,TRBD1,TRBV6-5
TGTGCCAGCAGCTCAGACCTGGATTACAGCGGGGCCACCTACGAGCAGTACTTC,CASSSDLDYSGATYEQYF,once,TRBJ2-7,TRBD2,TRBV7-9
TGTGCCAGCAGCCGGGATTCAGGGGACACTGAAGCTTTCTTT,CASSRDSGDTEAFF,.,TRBJ1-1,.,TRBV6-1
TGTGCCAGCAGCTTTAGGGCCCCTAGCGGCAACAATGAGCAGTTCTTC,CASSFRAPSGNNEQFF,.,TRBJ2-1,TRBD2,TRBV7-9
TGTGCCACCAGCGGGTCCGGGACAGGGAGAGATACGCAGTATTTT,CATSGSGTGRDTQYF,.,TRBJ2-3,TRBD1,TRBV15
TGTGCCAGCAGCCAAGAGATTTTGAGCGGGAACAATGAGCAGTTCTTC,CASSQEILSGNNEQFF,.,TRBJ2-1,TRBD2,TRBV4-2
TGTGCCAGCAGAGAGCGGGAGGGGAACTACGAGCAGTACTTC,CASREREGNYEQYF,.,TRBJ2-7,TRBD2,TRBV5-6
TGCAGCGCAGGACAGATACTTAACACTGAAGCTTTCTTT,CSAGQILNTEAFF,.,TRBJ1-1,.,TRBV29-1
TGTGCCAGCAGGCAGGGCTACCTCCAAGAGACCCAGTACTTC,CASRQGYLQETQYF,.,TRBJ2-5,.,TRBV6-5
TGTGCCAGCTCACCGCCAGACTTTCAAGAGACCCAGTACTTC,CASSPPDFQETQYF,once,TRBJ2-5,.,TRBV18
TGTGCCAGCAGGGACGGACTCAGGGGGAGCAATCAGCCCCAGCATTTT,CASRDGLRGSNQPQHF,.,TRBJ1-5,TRBD1,TRBV6-6
TGCGCCAGCAGGCCAAGACTAGCGGTGGACAATGAGCAGTTCTTC,CASRPRLAVDNEQFF,.,TRBJ2-1,TRBD2,TRBV5-1
TGTGCCAGCAGTTACTCGAGGACAGCCGGGGGGGAGCAGTTCTTC,CASSYSRTAGGEQFF,.,TRBJ2-1,.,TRBV6-5
TGTGCCAGCAGTTTACGGCGGGAGGATAGGGGTGAGCAGTTCTTC,CASSLRREDRGEQFF,.,TRBJ2-1,TRBD2,TRBV28
TGTGCCACCTCACCGGAGCGATCCTACGAGCAGTACTTC,CATSPERSYEQYF,.,TRBJ2-7,.,TRBV15
TGTGCCATCAGTTCTCCTCCCGCTGAAGCTTTCTTT,CAISSPPAEAFF,.,TRBJ1-1,.,TRBV10-3
TGTGCCAGCAGCTCGTATGAGCAGTTCTTC,CASSSYEQFF,few,TRBJ2-1,.,TRBV2
TGTGCCAGCAGCTCCTCAGGGAACCAAGAGACCCAGTACTTC,CASSSSGNQETQYF,.,TRBJ2-5,.,TRBV7-9
TGTGCCAGCAGTCGCCCGATCCTGGGACTCAGCTCCTACAATGAGCAGTTCTTC,CASSRPILGLSSYNEQFF,.,TRBJ2-1,.,TRBV27
TGTGCCATCAGTGCGTGGGTGGGAGGCACTGAAGCTTTCTTT,CAISAWVGGTEAFF,once,TRBJ1-1,.,TRBV10-3
TGTGCCAGCAGCTCTCGACAGAACACTGAAGCTTTCTTT,CASSSRQNTEAFF,.,TRBJ1-1,.,TRBV27
TGTGCCAGTAGTAGGACTAGCGGTTACACCGGGGAGCTGTTTTTT,CASSRTSGYTGELFF,few,TRBJ2-2,TRBD2,TRBV19
TGTGCCAGCAGCCAACGACCGGCGGCGGGAGGGGACCCCTACGAGCAGTACTTC,CASSQRPAAGGDPYEQYF,.,TRBJ2-7,TRBD2,TRBV14
TGTGCCAGCAGTGAAGGGGACACAACGAACACTGAAGCTTTCTTT,CASSEGDTTNTEAFF,.,TRBJ1-1,.,TRBV2
TGTGCCAGCAGCTCTCCCAGGGGCCCGACGCTCTACGAGCAGTACTTC,CASSSPRGPTLYEQYF,.,TRBJ2-7,.,TRBV6-4
TGTGCCAGTAGTGACAACAGGGAAGGGTATGGCACTGAAGCTTTCTTT,CASSDNREGYGTEAFF,.,TRBJ1-1,.,TRBV19
TGTGCCAGCAGTTATCTAGGGGGTGAGCAGTTCTTC,CASSYLGGEQFF,.,TRBJ2-1,.,TRBV6-6
TGTGCCAGCAGCCAAGAGCGGTACACTGAAGCTTTCTTT,CASSQERYTEAFF,.,TRBJ1-1,.,TRBV4-2
TGTGCCACCAGCAGCCCCAGGACTAGCGGGAACACAGATACGCAGTATTTT,CATSSPRTSGNTDTQYF,.,TRBJ2-3,TRBD2,TRBV15
TGTGCCAGTAGTATTTTGAACAAGGAAAAACTGTTTTTT,CASSILNKEKLFF,once,TRBJ1-4,.,TRBV19
TGTGCCAGCAGTTTTCAGGTCGCGGCTAGAGGGGGCTACACCTTC,CASSFQVAARGGYTF,.,TRBJ1-2,.,TRBV28
TGTGCCAGCAGTGAAGCGCAAAGCGGCACAGATACGCAGTATTTT,CASSEAQSGTDTQYF,.,TRBJ2-3,.,TRBV2
TGCGCCAGCAGTGATACGACTAGCGGGCACACCGGGGAGCTGTTTTTT,CASSDTTSGHTGELFF,.,TRBJ2-2,TRBD2,TRBV10-1
TGCGCCAGCAGCTTGGCTCCCGGGAACCAAGAGACCCAGTACTTC,CASSLAPGNQETQYF,.,TRBJ2-5,.,TRBV5-1
TGTGCCAGCAGCACTGGACTAGATCGAGAGACCCAGTACTTC,CASSTGLDRETQYF,few,TRBJ2-5,TRBD2,TRBV11-2
TGTGCCAGCAGCTTGGGAGCGACAGGCGAGCAGTACTTC,CASSLGATGEQYF,.,TRBJ2-7,.,TRBV5-5
TGTGCCAGCACCCTTCTAGCGGGAGATAACTACGAGCAGTACTTC,CASTLLAGDNYEQYF,few,TRBJ2-7,TRBD2,TRBV5-6